The T cell receptor beta chain described here comes from a study of blood T cell repertoires in COVID-19. Germline V CDR1 and CDR2: SGHRS, YFSETQ. Trimming removed 1 base from V and 8 bases from J, with 15 bases in between. The CDR3 loop spans 14 amino acids. TCRdb keeps only in-frame clones here, not all; method: immunoSEQ multiplex PCR. The table records about 210,000 clones, 80% of them present only once. The clonotype originates from a human donor in a cohort sampled during active COVID-19. This rearrangement joins TRBV5-1 to TRBJ1-2; D is unresolved. The source material was peripheral blood. CDR3 DNA sequence: TGCGCCAGCAGCTTGAGTGGGAGGTCGAGAGGCTACACCTTC. As protein: CASSLSGRSRGYTF.